This TCR beta chain is from a study of blood T cell repertoires in COVID-19. Across the whole study: COVID-19 samples collected from the United States, Italy and Spain covered acute and convalescent phases. Sample material is recorded as cDNA or gDNA derived from T cells, B-cell-depleted T cells, or PBMCs.

Looked up from germline, CDR1 is SGHTA and CDR2 is FQGNSA. The CDR3 spans 15 residues. V gave up 4 bases and J gave up 6 bases; unmatched junction bases: 11. In the original workflow: Researchers report that nucleated cell counts were estimated from reference gene primer amplification. Sequenced by immunoSEQ multiplex PCR; TCRdb stores in-frame clones only, minus some. V and J calls plus clone size are reproduced from that table; the DNA served to infer D and trimming. The sample lists a few hundred thousand clones; nearly 85% were seen once. The sequence derives from a human donor in a cohort sampled during active COVID-19. The chain recombines TRBV7-2 with TRBJ2-7, with 8 bases matching TRBD1. Sequencing was carried out using peripheral blood. The CDR3 loop reads CASSSWTGKTAEQYF. CDR3 sequence (DNA): TGTGCCAGCAGCTCCTGGACAGGGAAGACAGCCGAGCAGTACTTC.